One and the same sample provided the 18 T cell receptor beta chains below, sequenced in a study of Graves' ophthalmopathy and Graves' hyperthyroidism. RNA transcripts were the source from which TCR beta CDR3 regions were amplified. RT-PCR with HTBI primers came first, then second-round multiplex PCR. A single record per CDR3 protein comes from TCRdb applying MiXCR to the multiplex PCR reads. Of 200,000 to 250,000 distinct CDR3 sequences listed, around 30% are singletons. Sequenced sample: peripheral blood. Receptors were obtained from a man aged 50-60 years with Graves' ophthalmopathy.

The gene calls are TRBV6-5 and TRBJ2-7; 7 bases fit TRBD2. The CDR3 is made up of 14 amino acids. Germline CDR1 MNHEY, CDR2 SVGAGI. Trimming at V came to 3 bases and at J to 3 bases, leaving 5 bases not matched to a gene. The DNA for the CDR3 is TGTGCCAGCAGTTATGGAGGGAGGGACTACGAGCAGTACTTC. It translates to CASSYGGRDYEQYF.

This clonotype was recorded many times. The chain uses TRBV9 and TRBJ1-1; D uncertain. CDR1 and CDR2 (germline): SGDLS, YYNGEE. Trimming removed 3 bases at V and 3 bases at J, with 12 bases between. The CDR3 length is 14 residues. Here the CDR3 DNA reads TGTGCCAGCAGCGCCGGACTTGAGGACACTGAAGCTTTCTTT. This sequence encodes CASSAGLEDTEAFF.

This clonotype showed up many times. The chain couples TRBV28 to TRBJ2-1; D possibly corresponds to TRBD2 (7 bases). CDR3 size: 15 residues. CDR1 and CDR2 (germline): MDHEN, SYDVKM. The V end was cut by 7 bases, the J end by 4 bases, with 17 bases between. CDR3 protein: CASTVGGQGYNEQFF. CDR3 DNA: TGTGCCAGCACGGTCGGGGGGCAGGGGTACAATGAGCAGTTCTTC. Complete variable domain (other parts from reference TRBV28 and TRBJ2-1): DVKVTQSSRYLVKRTGEKVFLECVQDMDHENMFWYRQDPGLGLRLIYFSYDVKMKEKGDIPEGYSVSREKKERFSLILESASTNQTSMYLCASTVGGQGYNEQFFGPGTRLTVL.

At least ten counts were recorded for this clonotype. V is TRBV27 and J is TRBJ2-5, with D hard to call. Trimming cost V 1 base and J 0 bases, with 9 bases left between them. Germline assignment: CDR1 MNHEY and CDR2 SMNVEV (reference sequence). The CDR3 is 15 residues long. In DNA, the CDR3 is TGTGCCAGCAGTTTATTGCCAGGCTACCAAGAGACCCAGTACTTC. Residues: CASSLLPGYQETQYF.

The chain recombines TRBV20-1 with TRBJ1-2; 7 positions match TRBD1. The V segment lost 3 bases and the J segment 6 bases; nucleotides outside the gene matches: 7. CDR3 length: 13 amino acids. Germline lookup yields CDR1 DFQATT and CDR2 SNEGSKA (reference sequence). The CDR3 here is CSARETGLNGYTF. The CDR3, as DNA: TGCAGTGCTAGGGAGACAGGGCTAAATGGCTACACCTTC.

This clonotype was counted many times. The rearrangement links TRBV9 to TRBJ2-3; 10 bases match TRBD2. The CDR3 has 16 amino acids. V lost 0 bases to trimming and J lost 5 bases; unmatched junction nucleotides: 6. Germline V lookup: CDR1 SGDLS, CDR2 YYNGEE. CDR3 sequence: CASSVESGRARDTQYF. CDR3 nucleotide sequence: TGTGCCAGCAGCGTAGAGAGCGGGAGGGCCAGAGATACGCAGTATTTT.

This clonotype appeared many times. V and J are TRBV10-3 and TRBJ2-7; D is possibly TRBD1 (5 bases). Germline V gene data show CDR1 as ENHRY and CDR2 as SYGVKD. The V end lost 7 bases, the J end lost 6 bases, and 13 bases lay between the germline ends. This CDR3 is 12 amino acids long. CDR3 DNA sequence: TGTGCCATCAATCAGGGATCTAGCGAGCAGTACTTC. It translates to CAINQGSSEQYF.

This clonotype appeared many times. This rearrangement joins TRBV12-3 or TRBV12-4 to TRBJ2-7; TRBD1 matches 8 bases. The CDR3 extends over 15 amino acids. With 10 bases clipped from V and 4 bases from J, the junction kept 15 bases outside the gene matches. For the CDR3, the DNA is TGTGCCACCTCCCTTACACGACAGGGGCGTTACGAGCAGTACTTC. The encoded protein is CATSLTRQGRYEQYF.

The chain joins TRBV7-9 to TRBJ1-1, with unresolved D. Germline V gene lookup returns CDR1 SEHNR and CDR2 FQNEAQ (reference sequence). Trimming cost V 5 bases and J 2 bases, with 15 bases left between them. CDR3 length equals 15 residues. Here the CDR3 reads CASSTQQLKNTEAFF. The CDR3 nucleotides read TGTGCCAGCAGCACCCAACAGCTGAAAAACACTGAAGCTTTCTTT.

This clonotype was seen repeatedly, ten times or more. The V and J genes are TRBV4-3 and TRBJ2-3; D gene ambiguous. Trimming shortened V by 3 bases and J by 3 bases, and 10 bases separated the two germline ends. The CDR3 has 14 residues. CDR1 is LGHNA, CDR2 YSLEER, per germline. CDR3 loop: CASSQVYGTDTQYF. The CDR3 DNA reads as TGCGCCAGCAGCCAGGTCTACGGTACAGATACGCAGTATTTT.

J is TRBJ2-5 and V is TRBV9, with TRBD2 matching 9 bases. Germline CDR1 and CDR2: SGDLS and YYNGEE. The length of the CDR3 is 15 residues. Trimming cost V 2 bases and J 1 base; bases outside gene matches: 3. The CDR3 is CASSVTSGGQETQYF. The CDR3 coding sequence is TGTGCCAGCAGCGTGACTAGCGGAGGCCAAGAGACCCAGTACTTC.

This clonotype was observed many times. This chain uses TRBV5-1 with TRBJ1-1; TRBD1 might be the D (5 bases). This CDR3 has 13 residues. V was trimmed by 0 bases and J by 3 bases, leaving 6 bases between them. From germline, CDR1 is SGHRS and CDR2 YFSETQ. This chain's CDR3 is CASSLGQHTEAFF. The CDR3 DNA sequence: TGCGCCAGCAGCTTGGGACAGCACACTGAAGCTTTCTTT. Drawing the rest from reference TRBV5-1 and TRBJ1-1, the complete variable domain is KAGVTQTPRYLIKTRGQQVTLSCSPISGHRSVSWYQQTPGQGLQFLFEYFSETQRNKGNFPGRFSGRQFSNSRSEMNVSTLELGDSALYLCASSLGQHTEAFFGQGTRLTVV.

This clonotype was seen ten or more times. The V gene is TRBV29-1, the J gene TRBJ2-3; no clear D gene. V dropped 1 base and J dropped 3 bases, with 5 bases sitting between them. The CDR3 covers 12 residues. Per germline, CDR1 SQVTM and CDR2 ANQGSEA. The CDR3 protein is CSVEALTDTQYF. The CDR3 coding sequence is TGCAGCGTTGAAGCTTTAACAGATACGCAGTATTTT.

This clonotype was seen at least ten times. DNA of the CDR3: TGTGCCAGCAGCTTATCCGGTGCAGGGGGGGGCACAGATACGCAGTATTTT. It encodes CASSLSGAGGGTDTQYF. The chain has TRBV7-3 and TRBJ2-3; D may be TRBD1 or TRBD2 (7 bases each). CDR3 length: 17 residues. The V gene's germline CDR1 is SGHTA and CDR2 FQGTGA. V was trimmed by 2 bases and J by 1 base, leaving 16 bases between them.

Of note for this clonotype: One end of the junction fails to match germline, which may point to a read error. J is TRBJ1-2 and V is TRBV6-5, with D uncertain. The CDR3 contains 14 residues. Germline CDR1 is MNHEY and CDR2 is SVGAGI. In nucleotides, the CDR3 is TGTGCCGGCAGTTCCTTCGGGGTCCCCTATGGCTACACCTTC. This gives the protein CAGSSFGVPYGYTF.

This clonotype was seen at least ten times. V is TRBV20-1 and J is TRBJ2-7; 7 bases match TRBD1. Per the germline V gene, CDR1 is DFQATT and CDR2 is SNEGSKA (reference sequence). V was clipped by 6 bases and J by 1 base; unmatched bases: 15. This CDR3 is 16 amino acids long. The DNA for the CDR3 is TGCAGTGCCCGAGGCAGGGGGTTACAATTTTCCTACGAGCAGTACTTC. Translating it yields CSARGRGLQFSYEQYF.

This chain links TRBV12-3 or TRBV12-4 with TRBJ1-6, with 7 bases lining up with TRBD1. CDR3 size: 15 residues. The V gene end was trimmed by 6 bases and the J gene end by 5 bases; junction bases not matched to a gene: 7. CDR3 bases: TGTGCCAGCAGGCAGGCCGGGACAGATAATTCACCCCTCCACTTT. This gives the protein CASRQAGTDNSPLHF.

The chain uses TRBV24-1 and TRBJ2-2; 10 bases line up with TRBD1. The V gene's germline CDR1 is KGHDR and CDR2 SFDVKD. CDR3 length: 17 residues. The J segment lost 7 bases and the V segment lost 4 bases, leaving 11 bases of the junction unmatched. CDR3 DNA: TGTGCCACCAGTGACCCTACCCCGGGACAGGGGTACGGGGAGCTGTTTTTT. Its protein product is CATSDPTPGQGYGELFF.